A selection of T cell receptor beta chains follows, all from one sample in a study of chemoradiotherapy in HPV16-positive cancers. Clones were sequenced by immunoSEQ multiplex PCR, and TCRdb holds only the in-frame ones, with some missing. This sample has more than 15,000 clones; approximately 79% occur once, and the top ten carry roughly 9.8%. Specimen collection occurred from a patient who underwent chemoradiotherapy. The source of these receptors is a human donor with HPV-associated anogenital cancer. Both conserved end residues are part of each CDR3. The order of the fields is V gene, J gene, clone size, D gene, CDR3 DNA, CDR3 protein. D genes are given only for firm matches. Where a row states a size, it is once, few, many or the class of an expanded clone; other rows omit it.

TRBV7-2	TRBJ2-7	NA	NA	TGTGCCAGCAGCGCAGAGGTACTCACGGACGAGCAGTACTTC	CASSAEVLTDEQYF
TRBV28	TRBJ1-2	NA	NA	TGTGCCAGCAGTCTGGGGGGCTTGGGCTACACCTTC	CASSLGGLGYTF
TRBV27	TRBJ2-3	few	NA	TGTGCCAGCGGAGAAGATACGCAGTATTTT	CASGEDTQYF
TRBV2	TRBJ1-6	NA	NA	TGTGCCACCAGACAGTCGTCGTCGGGTAATTCACCCCTCCACTTT	CATRQSSSGNSPLHF
TRBV5-6	TRBJ2-1	NA	TRBD1	TGTGCCAGCATCAGGACAGGGGGACTCAATGAGCAGTTCTTC	CASIRTGGLNEQFF
TRBV18	TRBJ1-3	NA	NA	TGTGCCAGCTCACTGGGGGCGGCAAACACCATATATTTT	CASSLGAANTIYF
TRBV6-5	TRBJ1-5	NA	TRBD1	TGTGCCAGCAGTTACTCAGGGACAGACAATCAGCCCCAGCATTTT	CASSYSGTDNQPQHF
TRBV28	TRBJ1-1	NA	NA	TGTGCCAGCAGTTTGGGGGTGAACACTGAAGCTTTCTTT	CASSLGVNTEAFF
TRBV28	TRBJ1-4	NA	NA	TGTGCCAGCAGTCCCCTCAGGCTCGCAACTAATGAAAAACTGTTTTTT	CASSPLRLATNEKLFF
TRBV7-3	TRBJ2-1	NA	NA	TGTGCCAGCAGCTTTACAGGAGGCTCCTACAATGAGCAGTTCTTC	CASSFTGGSYNEQFF
TRBV7-2	TRBJ1-6	few	TRBD1	TGTGCCAGCAGCCTCAAGACAGGGAGTTATAATTCACCCCTCCACTTT	CASSLKTGSYNSPLHF
TRBV5-4	TRBJ1-2	few	NA	TGTGCCAGCAGCTTGGCCGGGTCCCGCTACACCTTC	CASSLAGSRYTF
TRBV7-2	TRBJ1-6	NA	NA	TGTGCCAGCAGCTTAAACAGGGTGGGTAATTCACCCCTCCACTTT	CASSLNRVGNSPLHF
TRBV5-1	TRBJ2-1	few	NA	TGCGCCAGCAGCTTGGGCGGCGGGGGCGGTGAGCAGTTCTTC	CASSLGGGGGEQFF
TRBV6-6	TRBJ2-1	NA	NA	TGTGCCAGCAGAGAGAGGGGGGGGTACAATGAGCAGTTCTTC	CASRERGGYNEQFF
TRBV2	TRBJ1-1	NA	NA	TGTGCCAGCAGTGATAAACAGGGATCGAACACTGAAGCTTTCTTT	CASSDKQGSNTEAFF
TRBV7-5	TRBJ1-1	NA	NA	NA	CARSIVGKGTSENTEAFF
TRBV28	TRBJ1-3	NA	NA	TGTGCCAGCAGGCCCCTCTCTGGAAACACCATATATTTT	CASRPLSGNTIYF
TRBV20-1	TRBJ1-5	NA	NA	TGCAGTGCTTCAGGGCTGCAGCCCCAGCATTTT	CSASGLQPQHF
TRBV5-4	TRBJ1-3	few	NA	TGTGCCAGCACCCTTGACAGGGGAAACACCATATATTTT	CASTLDRGNTIYF
TRBV7-2	TRBJ2-7	NA	NA	TGTGCCAGCAGCTCGCCACCTTGGGTCGGGACGGACGGACCTGAGCAGTACTTC	CASSSPPWVGTDGPEQYF
TRBV5-5	TRBJ1-6	NA	NA	TGTGCCAGCAGCTTGTGGGAAAATAATTCACCCCTCCACTTT	CASSLWENNSPLHF
TRBV4-2	TRBJ2-2	NA	TRBD1	TGTGCCAGCAGCCAAGGCGGGGGCGGGGGACAGGGAGGGGACACCGGGGAGCTGTTTTTT	CASSQGGGGGQGGDTGELFF
TRBV2	TRBJ1-2	NA	NA	TGTGCCAGTCTGGTTAACTATGGCTACACCTTC	CASLVNYGYTF
TRBV29-1	TRBJ1-1	once	NA	TGCAGCGTTACCAGGGCCCAGACTGAAGCTTTCTTT	CSVTRAQTEAFF
TRBV2	TRBJ2-3	NA	NA	TGTGCCAGCAGTGAGAGGGTCAGGGGCGCAGGGGATACGCAGTATTTT	CASSERVRGAGDTQYF
TRBV4-1	TRBJ2-7	few	TRBD1	TGCGCCAGCAGCCAAGTCGGGACAGGGACTTACGAGCAGTACTTC	CASSQVGTGTYEQYF
TRBV30	TRBJ1-2	few	NA	TGTGCCTGGAGTACAGGGACGGGCTATGGCTACACCTTC	CAWSTGTGYGYTF
TRBV19	TRBJ2-3	NA	NA	TGTGCCAGTAGTATGACAGGTGGGAGCACAGATACGCAGTATTTT	CASSMTGGSTDTQYF
TRBV4-2	TRBJ1-2	NA	NA	TGTGCCAGCAGCCAAGAAATGACGGGTGCTAACTATGGCTACACCTTC	CASSQEMTGANYGYTF
TRBV2	TRBJ2-5	NA	NA	TGTGCCAGCAGTGATACTCTTAGAAGAGAGACCCAGTACTTC	CASSDTLRRETQYF
TRBV28	TRBJ2-1	NA	TRBD2	TGTGCCAGCAGTTCGATAGCGGGGGGCCCCAATGAGCAGTTCTTC	CASSSIAGGPNEQFF
TRBV10-3	TRBJ2-3	NA	TRBD2	TGTGCCATCAGGGCTGGGGAAACTTCGGGAGGGGATACGCAGTATTTT	CAIRAGETSGGDTQYF
TRBV7-2	TRBJ2-7	NA	TRBD2	TGTGCCAGCACCTTGACTAGCGGTGATAATTACGAGCAGTACTTC	CASTLTSGDNYEQYF
TRBV4-1	TRBJ1-5	NA	NA	TGCGCCAGCAGCCAAGATCGCAATCAGCCCCAGCATTTT	CASSQDRNQPQHF
TRBV6-1	TRBJ1-3	NA	NA	TGTGCCACGAAAAAAGACACGTCTGGAGGAAACACCATATATTTT	CATKKDTSGGNTIYF
TRBV6-1	TRBJ1-1	NA	NA	TGTGCCAGCAGCCAGCGGGGGGATCTCGCTGAAGCTTTCTTT	CASSQRGDLAEAFF